The 3 T cell receptor beta chains given below trace back to one sample, sequenced in a study of T cells after yellow fever vaccination. MiXCR, applied by TCRdb to the 5' RACE reads, yields one record per CDR3 protein. The sample lists about 240,000 distinct CDR3 sequences, around 3.5% occurring once. The sequencing used PBMCs, collected 15 days after the yellow fever booster vaccination. The receptors were sampled from a man aged 18 to 29 who received the YFV17D yellow fever vaccine.

The V call is TRBV12-3 or TRBV12-4, the J call TRBJ2-5; tentatively, D is TRBD2 (6 bases). CDR3 length equals 15 residues. V was trimmed by 6 bases and J by 5 bases, leaving 19 bases between them. CDR3 sequence reads: CASRPHGGLEETQYF. CDR3 sequence (DNA): TGTGCCAGCAGACCCCACGGGGGTCTGGAGGAGACCCAGTACTTC.

This clonotype was recorded many times. V and J are TRBV27 and TRBJ1-1; D unclear. The germline V and J ends were trimmed by 1 base and 2 bases, with 11 bases remaining between them. This CDR3 is 15 amino acids long. The germline V gene has CDR1 MNHEY and CDR2 SMNVEV (reference sequence). The CDR3 region is CASSLLAGTNTEAFF. The CDR3 region has the DNA TGTGCCAGCAGTTTATTGGCAGGAACCAACACTGAAGCTTTCTTT.

Ten or more counts support this clonotype. The rearrangement links TRBV5-1 to TRBJ2-5, with D unresolved. This CDR3 is 13 amino acids long. Deletions cut 6 bases from V and 4 bases from J, with 13 bases between. The V gene's germline CDR1 is SGHRS and CDR2 YFSETQ. In DNA, the CDR3 is TGCGCCAGCACCACGACCCCGGGAGAGACCCAGTACTTC. Translating it yields CASTTTPGETQYF.